Detailed here is one TCR beta chain. The specificity of this receptor is unknown. The sample holds no much larger clone one base away, and base qualities are not on file. CDR3 length: 15 amino acids, cysteine to phenylalanine. The CDR3 DNA has 45 bases and is translated from base 1. V is shortened by 7 bases, J by 2 bases, and the region joining them spans 18 bases. The germline V gene provides CDR1 SGHAT and CDR2 FQNNGV. This record belongs to a study of PD-1 blockade in classical Hodgkin lymphoma (dated by TCRdb to about 2020). Concerning the study at large: Nivolumab dosing was 3 mg/kg intravenously every 2 weeks, continuing until either disease progression or unacceptable toxicity. To define a peripheral blood immune signature of response to PD-1 blockade in classical Hodgkin lymphoma, the study combined TCR beta sequencing with CyTOF. Overall study outcomes, separate from this receptor: Baseline diversity similar to that of newly diagnosed patients was observed in trial patients achieving complete response, whereas significantly lower diversity was observed in partial responders and progressors. By C4D1, a significant rise was seen in CD4+ TCR diversity but not in CD8+ TCR diversity (p=0.0027 vs p=0.16), and the rise was most apparent among complete responders (p=0.02). Baseline TCR diversity was reported to be lower in newly diagnosed patients than in healthy donors and to be lower still in relapsed/refractory patients. Only a single clinical trial cohort was studied, and what caused the repertoire differences, possibly disease activity or prior therapy, remained undefined. Lower diversity was observed in patients in whom nivolumab was started less than 1 year after ASCT, and these patients were excluded from later analyses so that confounding by immune reconstitution would be avoided.

Genomic DNA was extracted with the Qiagen DNeasy kit from unsorted PBMCs and from negatively selected CD4+ and CD8+ fractions. Using primers that anneal to V and J segments, immunoSEQ multiplex PCR amplified the TCR beta CDR3 regions. A synthetic immune receptor repertoire was used to minimize amplification bias, and any residual bias was removed computationally once sequencing was done. In the authors' own workflow: Custom Python scripts were used to quantify repertoire diversity as the Shannon entropy index. Unsorted, CD4+ and CD8+ repertoires were analyzed separately, except in combined analyses where CD4+ and CD8+ sequences were merged in silico. A clone counted as expanded when the clone's frequency after treatment rose at least 2-fold relative to C1D1, and clones undetected at baseline were given a pseudocount of 0.5. Clones with 0 or 1 copy at C1D1 were defined as singleton clones, while clones with 2 or more copies were defined as non-singleton clones. By matching protein sequences in sorted samples from the same patient, clones expanded in unsorted samples were annotated as CD4+, CD8+ or unknown. Wilcoxon tests on paired samples were used to test changes in diversity from C1D1 to C4D1. What TCRdb holds here is the immuneACCESS table cut down to in-frame rearrangements. Part of the clones is not present; checked against another copy, under half of the missing clones reflect an unresolved V gene, and the others are unexplained. V and J calls plus clone size are reproduced from that table; the DNA served to infer D and trimming. Counted in this sample were 50,000 or so clones; over 60% of them appeared once. About 14% of the sample is taken by the ten largest.

The label giving this sample's time point can be read as: cycle 2 day 1 (C2D1) of nivolumab. Every trial patient had relapsed following autologous stem cell transplantation, and prior brentuximab vedotin exposure was what differed among cohorts A, B and C. The trial cohort was composed of about 53 patients with relapsed/refractory classical Hodgkin lymphoma, for whom complete response, partial response or progressive disease was recorded as best overall response. Trial patients were treated with single-agent nivolumab in the multi-cohort phase II CheckMate 205 trial. Best overall response was determined by an independent review committee according to the 2007 International Working Group response criteria. Trial PBMCs were collected just before the start of nivolumab (C1D1) and during therapy at cycle 2 day 1 and cycle 4 day 1. Peripheral blood was collected in 8 mL Vacutainer Cell Preparation Tubes, from which PBMCs were isolated by centrifugation and then cryopreserved.

The chain was built from TRBV11-2 and TRBJ2-7; the D assignment is uncertain and may be TRBD1 or TRBD2, with 5 bases supporting each. The source is a human donor with classical Hodgkin lymphoma. This sample comprised peripheral blood mononuclear cells (PBMCs), obtained before the second cycle of nivolumab. The CDR3 reads as follows: CASTLAPGGPYEQYF. The DNA sequence is TGTGCCAGCACCTTGGCCCCTGGGGGACCCTACGAGCAGTACTTC.